The subject of this entry is one T cell receptor beta chain. Its antigen is not yet known. Qualities for individual bases were not recorded, and no much larger clone is one base off. The sample is drawn from a study of radiation and T cells in renal cell carcinoma (dated by TCRdb to the early 2020s). Some background on the complete study: Samples came from a clinical trial, in which primary renal cell carcinomas received 15 Gy stereotactic body radiation therapy followed by nephrectomy 4 weeks later. A total of roughly 53 samples underwent TCR beta sequencing, made up of roughly 26 tumors and about 27 peripheral blood samples. Across all 53 samples, 4,016,671 unique CDR3 nucleotide sequences, encoding around 2.4 million unique CDR3 amino acid sequences, were identified.

Here is what the overall study found, with its caveats: Changes in the blood repertoire were not tracked past 4 weeks after treatment. Effects of radiation dose or scheduling on the TCR repertoire could not be addressed with the single-armed trial design. Because pretreatment tumor biopsies were not available, the baseline intratumoral presence of clonotypes could not be determined. In blood, the top tumor clonotypes increased from baseline to 2 weeks after radiation and then shrank by 4 weeks, which suggests a temporary expansion of tumor-resident clones.

The immunoSEQ kit was used, according to the manufacturer's recommendations, to generate TCR beta libraries from genomic DNA. Library preparation used a first multiplex PCR with proprietary primers, then a second PCR adding unique barcodes, with bead cleanups after each round. Each sample batch included a kit-provided positive control reaction and a negative control reaction. The final libraries underwent checking on an Agilent 4200 TapeStation D1000 ScreenTape, volumetric pooling, and quantification by qPCR. Sequencing ran on an Illumina NextSeq500 with a MidOutput 150-cycle cartridge, using 156 Read1 and 15 Index1 cycles with kit custom primers. The pooled library was loaded at 1.0 pM with about 18% PhiX control spiked in. Turning to the authors' computational methods: Vendor-processed data were analyzed in R, and a clonotype was defined as all T cells sharing the same CDR3 nucleotide sequence. For clone abundance analyses, frequencies were normalized to the 10,000 most abundant clones per sample. Public T cell clones, which averaged fewer than five per sample, were excluded before analysis. An abundance difference of at least 32-fold between compartments was the criterion for calling clonotypes tumor-enriched or baseline blood-enriched. A beta-binomial differential abundance model was used to identify clonotypes that were expanded or contracted between blood time points. Similarity between tumor and blood repertoires was quantified using the Baroni-Urbani and Buser coefficient, and groups were compared with two-tailed Wilcoxon tests in R. In TCRdb, the immuneACCESS table is reduced to in-frame sequences with V and J assigned. These tables do not hold every clone; where another copy was compared, an unresolved V gene accounts for under half, and the others remain unexplained. V, J and clone size are taken as reported in that table, and D and trimming were inferred from the DNA itself. Here the sample has some 80,000 clones; about 86% occur a single time. 22% of the sample lies in the top ten.

The CDR3 has 14 amino acids, counting the end cysteine and phenylalanine. The DNA shown is the 42-base CDR3, in frame from base 1. CDR1 and CDR2 are drawn from the germline V gene (reference sequence): WNHNN, SYGVQD. V is shortened by 0 bases, J by 4 bases, and the region joining them spans 7 bases. The intended sense of this specimen's time point label: blood 2 weeks post-SBRT. The meaning of the sample's treatment or condition label: 15 Gy SBRT to primary tumor, nephrectomy 4 weeks later. To track tumor-enriched clonotypes, serial peripheral blood was sampled from radiation-treated patients at baseline and at 2 weeks and 4 weeks after SBRT. All patients had renal cell carcinoma with clear cell pathology. The QIAamp DNA Blood Mini Kit (Qiagen) was used to prepare genomic DNA for TCR sequencing. Only samples passing all quality control checks were included in the analyses.

The receptor was isolated from a woman aged 50 to 60 with renal cell carcinoma. The chain uses TRBV10-1 and TRBJ2-1; 6 matching bases give a weak D call of TRBD1. The sample in question was blood, obtained from a patient whose treatment included radiotherapy and nephrectomy. The DNA sequence is TGCGCCAGCAGTGAGTCTAGGGGGTACAATGAGCAGTTCTTC. Its product reads: CASSESRGYNEQFF.